These T cell receptor beta chains were read from a single sample in a study of preoperative IRX-2 immunotherapy in early breast cancer. Only in-frame clones appear in the TCRdb table, and some are missing; sequencing was by immunoSEQ multiplex PCR. The sample comprises fewer than 70,000 clones, roughly 94% of which are singletons, and roughly 1.7% rests with the top ten. Sampling was carried out from a patient treated with IRX-2 immunotherapy. All receptors come from a human donor with breast cancer. Each CDR3 is given with its conserved first and last residue. A D gene is named only where the DNA matches it firmly. Where a row states a size, it is once, few, many or the class of an expanded clone; other rows omit it.

. TRBJ2-1 . TRBV10-3 CAISESVDQPLTLGNEQFF TGTGCCATCAGTGAGTCGGTAGACCAACCCCTTACACTCGGCAATGAGCAGTTCTTC
. TRBJ2-2 . TRBV7-3 CASSLRPRGHDTGELFF TGTGCCAGCAGCTTACGGCCTCGGGGACACGACACCGGGGAGCTGTTTTTT
. TRBJ2-1 . TRBV19 CASSIKGGPSSYNEQFF TGTGCCAGTAGTATAAAGGGGGGTCCCAGCTCCTACAATGAGCAGTTCTTC
TRBD2 TRBJ2-1 . TRBV28 CASSHTSGGAYNEQFF TGTGCCAGCAGCCATACTAGCGGGGGAGCCTACAATGAGCAGTTCTTC
. TRBJ2-6 . TRBV9 CASSVGGGANVLTF TGTGCCAGCAGCGTAGGAGGTGGGGCCAACGTCCTGACTTTC
. TRBJ2-1 . TRBV21-1 CASSKRRNEQFF TGTGCCAGCAGCAAAAGGAGGAATGAGCAGTTCTTC
. TRBJ1-1 . TRBV14 CASSSLGSEAFF TGTGCCAGCAGCTCCCTCGGGAGCGAAGCTTTCTTT
. TRBJ2-2 . TRBV9 CASRGRTNTGELFF TGTGCCAGCCGGGGGCGGACGAACACCGGGGAGCTGTTTTTT
. TRBJ2-5 . TRBV11-1 CASSLGETQYF TGTGCCAGCAGCTTAGGCGAGACCCAGTACTTC
. TRBJ2-7 once TRBV6-6 CASSRGGVTYEQYF TGTGCCAGCAGCCGGGGCGGGGTCACGTACGAGCAGTACTTC
. TRBJ1-2 . TRBV19 CASSRQLGNYGYTF TGTGCCAGTAGTCGGCAGCTCGGTAACTATGGCTACACCTTC
. TRBJ2-7 . TRBV27 CASRTYLGTNSYEQYF TGTGCCAGCAGAACTTACCTTGGGACGAACTCCTACGAGCAGTACTTC
. TRBJ2-7 . TRBV7-9 CASSRFMGQGRYEQYF TGTGCCAGCAGCCGATTCATGGGGCAGGGGAGGTACGAGCAGTACTTC
. TRBJ2-5 . TRBV4-1 CASSPSFRGLETQYF TGCGCCAGCAGCCCATCTTTCAGGGGATTGGAGACCCAGTACTTC
TRBD2 TRBJ2-7 . TRBV7-2 CASSRGLAYEQYF TGTGCCAGCAGCCGGGGACTAGCCTACGAGCAGTACTTC
TRBD2 TRBJ2-1 . TRBV2 CASRRLAGVYNEQFF TGTGCCAGCAGGAGACTAGCGGGGGTGTACAATGAGCAGTTCTTC
. TRBJ2-5 . TRBV28 CASSNWNQETQYF TGTGCCAGTTCAAACTGGAACCAAGAGACCCAGTACTTC
. TRBJ1-1 . TRBV4-3 CASSRVRNTEAFF TGCGCCAGCAGCCGGGTTAGGAACACTGAAGCTTTCTTT
. TRBJ1-4 . TRBV5-1 CASSLRSFNEKLFF TGCGCCAGCAGCTTGCGGAGTTTTAATGAAAAACTGTTTTTT
. TRBJ1-2 . TRBV30 CAWSAPFGLVDGYTF TGTGCCTGGAGTGCCCCCTTTGGCCTGGTTGATGGCTACACCTTC
. TRBJ2-7 once TRBV28 CASSSRHYEQYF TGTGCCAGCAGTTCTCGACACTACGAGCAGTACTTC
TRBD1 TRBJ1-1 . TRBV7-2 CASRRQGANTEAFF TGTGCCAGCAGGAGACAGGGGGCGAACACTGAAGCTTTCTTT
. TRBJ1-5 . TRBV2 CASSSRPRNQPQHF TGTGCCAGCAGTAGCAGGCCTAGGAATCAGCCCCAGCATTTT
TRBD2 TRBJ2-7 . TRBV7-2 CASSSPGLAGSYEQYF TGTGCCAGCAGCTCTCCCGGACTAGCGGGGTCCTACGAGCAGTACTTC
TRBD1 TRBJ1-5 . TRBV19 CASSIRGGPQPQHF TGTGCCAGTAGTATCCGAGGGGGCCCTCAGCCCCAGCATTTT
. TRBJ2-7 . TRBV28 CASSGSSSYEQYF TGTGCCAGCTCAGGGAGTTCCTCCTACGAGCAGTACTTC
. TRBJ2-1 . TRBV5-1 CASSLERATYNEQFF TGCGCCAGCAGCTTGGAGCGGGCCACCTACAATGAGCAGTTCTTC
. TRBJ2-7 . TRBV27 CASRTRGSEQYF TGTGCCAGCAGGACCAGGGGTAGCGAGCAGTACTTC
. TRBJ1-2 . TRBV15 CATSTQGSYGYTF TGTGCCACCAGCACCCAGGGGAGTTATGGCTACACCTTC
. TRBJ1-2 . TRBV7-2 CASSLLAGSNYGYTF TGTGCCAGCAGCTTATTGGCAGGTTCTAACTATGGCTACACCTTC
TRBD2 TRBJ2-3 . TRBV29-1 CSVEDLGTSGPDTQYF TGCAGCGTTGAAGATCTAGGGACTAGTGGACCAGATACGCAGTATTTT
. TRBJ1-2 . TRBV30 CAWSGQLNYGYTF TGTGCCTGGAGTGGACAGCTTAACTATGGCTACACCTTC
. TRBJ1-1 . TRBV5-1 CASSSGSSDTEAFF TGCGCCAGCAGCTCTGGGTCGTCTGACACTGAAGCTTTCTTT
. TRBJ1-3 . TRBV28 CASSSRQTGNTIYF TGTGCCAGCAGTTCCCGACAGACGGGAAACACCATATATTTT
. TRBJ2-1 . TRBV7-2 CASSGPVSEQFF TGTGCCAGCAGCGGCCCTGTATCTGAGCAGTTCTTC